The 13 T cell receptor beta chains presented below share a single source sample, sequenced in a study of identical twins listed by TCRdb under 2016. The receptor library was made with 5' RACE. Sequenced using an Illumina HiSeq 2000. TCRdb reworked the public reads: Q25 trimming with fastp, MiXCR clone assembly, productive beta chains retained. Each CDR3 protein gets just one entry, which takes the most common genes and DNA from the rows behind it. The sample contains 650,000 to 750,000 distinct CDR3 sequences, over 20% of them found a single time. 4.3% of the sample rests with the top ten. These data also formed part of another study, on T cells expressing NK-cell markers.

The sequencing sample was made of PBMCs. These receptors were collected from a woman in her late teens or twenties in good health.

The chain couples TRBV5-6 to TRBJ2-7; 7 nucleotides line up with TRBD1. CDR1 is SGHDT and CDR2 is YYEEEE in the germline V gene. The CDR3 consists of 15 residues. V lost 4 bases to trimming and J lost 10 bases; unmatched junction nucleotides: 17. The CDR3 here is CASSQGQINPPAQYF. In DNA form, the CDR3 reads TGTGCCAGCAGCCAGGGACAGATAAATCCTCCAGCCCAGTACTTC. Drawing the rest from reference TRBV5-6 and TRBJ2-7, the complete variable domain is DAGVTQSPTHLIKTRGQQVTLRCSPKSGHDTVSWYQQALGQGPQFIFQYYEEEERQRGNFPDRFSGHQFPNYSSELNVNALLLGDSALYLCASSQGQINPPAQYFGPGTRLTVT.

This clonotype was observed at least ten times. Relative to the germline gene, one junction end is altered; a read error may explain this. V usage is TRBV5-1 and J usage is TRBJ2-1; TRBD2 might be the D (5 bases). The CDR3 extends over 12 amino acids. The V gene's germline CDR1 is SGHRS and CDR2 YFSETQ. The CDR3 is CASSLEGPEQFF. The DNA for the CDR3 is TGTGCCAGCAGCTTAGAGGGCCCTGAGCAGTTCTTC.

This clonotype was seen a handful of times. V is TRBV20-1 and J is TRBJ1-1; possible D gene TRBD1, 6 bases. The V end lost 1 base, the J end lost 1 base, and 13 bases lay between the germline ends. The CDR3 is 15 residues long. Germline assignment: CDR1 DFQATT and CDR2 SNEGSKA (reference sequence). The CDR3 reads CSARVGGATNTEAFF. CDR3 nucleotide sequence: TGCAGTGCTAGAGTCGGGGGGGCAACGAACACTGAAGCTTTCTTT.

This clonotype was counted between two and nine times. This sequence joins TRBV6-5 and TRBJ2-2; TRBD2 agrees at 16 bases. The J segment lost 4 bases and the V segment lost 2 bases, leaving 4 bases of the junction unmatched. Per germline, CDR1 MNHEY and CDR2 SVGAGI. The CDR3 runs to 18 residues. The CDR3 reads CASSYRGTSGGGTGELFF. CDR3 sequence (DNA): TGTGCCAGCAGTTACCGGGGGACTAGCGGGGGGGGCACCGGGGAGCTGTTTTTT.

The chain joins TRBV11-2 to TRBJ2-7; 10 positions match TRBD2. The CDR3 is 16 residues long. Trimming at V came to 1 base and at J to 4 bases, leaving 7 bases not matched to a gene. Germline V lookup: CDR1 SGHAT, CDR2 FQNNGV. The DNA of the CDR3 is TGTGCCAGCAGCTTAGCCTCGACTAGCGGGCTTTACGAGCAGTACTTC. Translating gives CASSLASTSGLYEQYF.

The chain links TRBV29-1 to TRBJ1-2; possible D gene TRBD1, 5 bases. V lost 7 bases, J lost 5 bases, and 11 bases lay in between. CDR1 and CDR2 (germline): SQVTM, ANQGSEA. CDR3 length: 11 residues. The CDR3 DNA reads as TGCAGCGGATACGCAGGGTATGGCTACACCTTC. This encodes CSGYAGYGYTF.

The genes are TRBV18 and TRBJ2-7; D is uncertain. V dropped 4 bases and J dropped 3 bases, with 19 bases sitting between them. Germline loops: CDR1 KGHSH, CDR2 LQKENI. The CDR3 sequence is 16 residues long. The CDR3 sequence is CASSLSPPGTVYEQYF. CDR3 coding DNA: TGTGCCAGCTCACTTTCACCCCCGGGCACGGTCTACGAGCAGTACTTC.

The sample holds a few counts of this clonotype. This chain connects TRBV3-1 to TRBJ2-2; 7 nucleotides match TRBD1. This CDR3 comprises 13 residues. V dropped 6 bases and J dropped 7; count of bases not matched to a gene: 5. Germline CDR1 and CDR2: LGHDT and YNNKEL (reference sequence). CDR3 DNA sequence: TGTGCCAGCAGGACCCCAGGGGGCGGGGAGCTGTTTTTT. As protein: CASRTPGGGELFF.

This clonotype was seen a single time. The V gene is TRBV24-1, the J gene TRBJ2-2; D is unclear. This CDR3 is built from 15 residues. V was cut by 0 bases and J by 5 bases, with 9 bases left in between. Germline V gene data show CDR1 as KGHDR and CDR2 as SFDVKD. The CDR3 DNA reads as TGTGCCACCAGTGATTTGACAGAAGGTACCGGGGAGCTGTTTTTT. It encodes CATSDLTEGTGELFF.

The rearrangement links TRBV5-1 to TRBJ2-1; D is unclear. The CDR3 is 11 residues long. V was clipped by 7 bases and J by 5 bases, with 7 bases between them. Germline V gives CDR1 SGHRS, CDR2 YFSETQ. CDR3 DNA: TGCGCCAGCCTAGAAAACAATGAGCAGTTCTTC. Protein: CASLENNEQFF. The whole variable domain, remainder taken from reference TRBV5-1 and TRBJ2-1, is KAGVTQTPRYLIKTRGQQVTLSCSPISGHRSVSWYQQTPGQGLQFLFEYFSETQRNKGNFPGRFSGRQFSNSRSEMNVSTLELGDSALYLCASLENNEQFFGPGTRLTVL.

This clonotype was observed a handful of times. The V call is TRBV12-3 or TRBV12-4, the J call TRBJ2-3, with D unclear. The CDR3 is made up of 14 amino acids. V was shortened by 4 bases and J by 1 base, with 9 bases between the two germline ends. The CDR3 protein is CASSYQGGTDTQYF. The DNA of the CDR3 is TGTGCCAGCAGTTATCAAGGTGGCACAGATACGCAGTATTTT.

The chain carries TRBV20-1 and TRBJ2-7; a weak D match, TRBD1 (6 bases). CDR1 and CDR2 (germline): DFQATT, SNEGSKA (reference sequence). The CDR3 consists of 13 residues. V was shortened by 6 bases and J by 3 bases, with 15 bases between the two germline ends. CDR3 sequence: CSASRQAGYEQYF. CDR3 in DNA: TGCAGTGCAAGTAGACAGGCCGGCTACGAGCAGTACTTC.

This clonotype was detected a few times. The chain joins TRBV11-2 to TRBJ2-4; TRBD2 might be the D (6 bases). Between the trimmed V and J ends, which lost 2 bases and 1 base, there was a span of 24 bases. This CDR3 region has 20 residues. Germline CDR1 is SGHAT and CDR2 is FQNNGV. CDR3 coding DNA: TGTGCCAGCAGCTTAAGGTGGGCTAGCGCCCGCAGTGAGGCCAAAAACATTCAGTACTTC. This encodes CASSLRWASARSEAKNIQYF.